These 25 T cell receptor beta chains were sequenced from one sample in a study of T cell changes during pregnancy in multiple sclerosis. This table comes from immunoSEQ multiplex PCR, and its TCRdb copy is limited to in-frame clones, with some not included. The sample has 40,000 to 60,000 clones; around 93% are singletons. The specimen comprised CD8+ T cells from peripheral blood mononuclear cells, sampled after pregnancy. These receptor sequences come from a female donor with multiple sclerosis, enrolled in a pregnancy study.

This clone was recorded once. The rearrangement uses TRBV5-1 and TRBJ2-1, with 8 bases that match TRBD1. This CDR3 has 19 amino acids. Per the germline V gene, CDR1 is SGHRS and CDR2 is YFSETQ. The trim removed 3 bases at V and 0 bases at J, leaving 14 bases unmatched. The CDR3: CASSSGQGIQSFSYNEQFF. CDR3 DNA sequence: TGCGCCAGCAGCTCCGGACAGGGCATCCAAAGCTTCTCCTACAATGAGCAGTTCTTC.

The CDR3 DNA sequence: TGTGCCAGCAGCCAAGAGTCCGACGCGGGGGTTCAGGATAGCAATCAGCCCCAGCATTTT. Its protein is CASSQESDAGVQDSNQPQHF. This chain connects TRBV14 to TRBJ1-5; the D gene is possibly TRBD1 (5 bases). Germline V gives CDR1 SGHDN, CDR2 FVKESK. Deletions cut 0 bases from V and 0 bases from J, with 21 bases between. The CDR3 is made up of 20 amino acids.

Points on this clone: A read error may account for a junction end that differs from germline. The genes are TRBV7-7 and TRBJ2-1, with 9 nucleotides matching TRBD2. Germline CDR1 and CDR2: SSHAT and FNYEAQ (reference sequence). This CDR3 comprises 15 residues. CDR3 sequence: CASSLELAGNNEQFF. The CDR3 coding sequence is TGTGCTAGCAGCTTAGAGCTAGCGGGGAACAATGAGCAGTTCTTC.

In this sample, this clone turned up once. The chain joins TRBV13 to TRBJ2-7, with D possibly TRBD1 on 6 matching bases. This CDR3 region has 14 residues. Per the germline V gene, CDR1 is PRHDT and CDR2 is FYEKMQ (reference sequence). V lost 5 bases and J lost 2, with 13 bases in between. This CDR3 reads CASSPPTGTYEQYF. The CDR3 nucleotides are TGTGCCAGCAGCCCCCCAACAGGGACCTACGAGCAGTACTTC.

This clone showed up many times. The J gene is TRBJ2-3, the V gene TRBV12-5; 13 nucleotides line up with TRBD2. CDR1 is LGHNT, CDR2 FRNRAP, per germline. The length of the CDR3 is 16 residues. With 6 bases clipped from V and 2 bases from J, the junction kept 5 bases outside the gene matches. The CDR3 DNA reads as TGTGCTAGTGGAGCGGGACTAGCGGGGCTCACAGATACGCAGTATTTT. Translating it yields CASGAGLAGLTDTQYF.

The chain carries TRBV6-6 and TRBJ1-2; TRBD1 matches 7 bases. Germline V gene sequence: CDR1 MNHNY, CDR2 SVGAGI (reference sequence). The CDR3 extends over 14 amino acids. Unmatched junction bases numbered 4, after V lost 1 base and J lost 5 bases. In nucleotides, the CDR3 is TGTGCCAGCAGTTACTTGGGACAGAGATATGGCTACACCTTC. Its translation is CASSYLGQRYGYTF.

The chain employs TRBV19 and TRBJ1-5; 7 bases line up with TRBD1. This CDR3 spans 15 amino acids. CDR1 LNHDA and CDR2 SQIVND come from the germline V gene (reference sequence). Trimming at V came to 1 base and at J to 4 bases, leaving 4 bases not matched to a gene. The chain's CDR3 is CASSIATGANQPQHF. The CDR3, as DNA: TGTGCCAGTAGTATAGCAACAGGGGCGAATCAGCCCCAGCATTTT. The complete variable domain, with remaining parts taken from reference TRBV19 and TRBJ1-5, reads DGGITQSPKYLFRKEGQNVTLSCEQNLNHDAMYWYRQDPGQGLRLIYYSQIVNDFQKGDIAEGYSVSREKKESFPLTVTSAQKNPTAFYLCASSIATGANQPQHFGDGTRLSIL.

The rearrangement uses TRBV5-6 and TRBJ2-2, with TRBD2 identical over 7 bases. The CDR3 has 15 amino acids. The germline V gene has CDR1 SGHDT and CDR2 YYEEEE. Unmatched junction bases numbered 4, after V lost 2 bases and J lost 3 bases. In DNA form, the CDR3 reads TGTGCCAGCAGCTTTGGGCTAGCGGACACCGGGGAGCTGTTTTTT. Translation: CASSFGLADTGELFF.

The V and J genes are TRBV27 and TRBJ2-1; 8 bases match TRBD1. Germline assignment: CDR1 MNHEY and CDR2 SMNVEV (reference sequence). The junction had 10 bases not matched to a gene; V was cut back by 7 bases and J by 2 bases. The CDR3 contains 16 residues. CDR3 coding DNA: TGTGCCAGCACCCCCCTTGGACAGGGACCCTACAATGAGCAGTTCTTC. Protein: CASTPLGQGPYNEQFF.

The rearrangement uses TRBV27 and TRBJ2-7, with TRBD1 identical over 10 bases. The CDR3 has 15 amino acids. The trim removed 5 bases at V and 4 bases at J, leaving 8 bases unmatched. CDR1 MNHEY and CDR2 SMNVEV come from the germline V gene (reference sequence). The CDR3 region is CASSLDRDRGYEQYF. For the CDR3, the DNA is TGTGCCAGCAGTCTAGACCGGGACAGGGGATACGAGCAGTACTTC.

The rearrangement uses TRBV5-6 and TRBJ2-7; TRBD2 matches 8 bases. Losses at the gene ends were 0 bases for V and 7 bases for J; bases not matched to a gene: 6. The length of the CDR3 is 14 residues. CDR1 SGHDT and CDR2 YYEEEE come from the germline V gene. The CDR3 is CASSLAGGAEEQYF. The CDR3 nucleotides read TGTGCCAGCAGCTTGGCCGGGGGGGCCGAAGAGCAGTACTTC.

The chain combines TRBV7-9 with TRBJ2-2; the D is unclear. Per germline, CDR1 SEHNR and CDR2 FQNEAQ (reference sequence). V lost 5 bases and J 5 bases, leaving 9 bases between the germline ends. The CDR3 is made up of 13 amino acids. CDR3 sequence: CASSPSETGELFF. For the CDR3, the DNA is TGTGCCAGCAGCCCCAGTGAAACCGGGGAGCTGTTTTTT. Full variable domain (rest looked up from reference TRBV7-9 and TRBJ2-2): DTGVSQNPRHKITKRGQNVTFRCDPISEHNRLYWYRQTLGQGPEFLTYFQNEAQLEKSRLLSDRFSAERPKGSFSTLEIQRTEQGDSAMYLCASSPSETGELFFGEGSRLTVL.

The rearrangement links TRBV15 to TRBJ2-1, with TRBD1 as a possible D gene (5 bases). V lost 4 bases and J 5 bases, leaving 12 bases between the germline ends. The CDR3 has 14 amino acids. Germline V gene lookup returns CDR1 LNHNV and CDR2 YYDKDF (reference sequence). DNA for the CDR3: TGTGCCACCAGCATCACCTTAGGGGACAATGAGCAGTTCTTC. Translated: CATSITLGDNEQFF.

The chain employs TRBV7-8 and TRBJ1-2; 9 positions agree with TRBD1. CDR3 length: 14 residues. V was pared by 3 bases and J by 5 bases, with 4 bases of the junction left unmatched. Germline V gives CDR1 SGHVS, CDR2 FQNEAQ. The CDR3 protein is CASSLAGQGYGYTF. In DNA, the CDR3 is TGTGCCAGCAGCTTGGCCGGACAGGGGTATGGCTACACCTTC.

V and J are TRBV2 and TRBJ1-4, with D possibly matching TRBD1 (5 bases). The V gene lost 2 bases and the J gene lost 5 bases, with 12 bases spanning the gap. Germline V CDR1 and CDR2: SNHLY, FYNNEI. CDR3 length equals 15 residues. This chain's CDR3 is CASSERGTENEKLFF. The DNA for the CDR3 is TGTGCCAGCAGTGAACGGGGGACTGAGAATGAAAAACTGTTTTTT.

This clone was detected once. CDR3 in DNA: TGTGCCAGCAGCTTCCCGGGACAGGGTCCCGAGCAGTACTTC. It translates to CASSFPGQGPEQYF. The chain combines TRBV5-6 with TRBJ2-7; 9 bases match TRBD1. Looked up from germline, CDR1 is SGHDT and CDR2 is YYEEEE. Trimming cost V 2 bases and J 6 bases; bases outside gene matches: 6. The CDR3 totals 14 residues.

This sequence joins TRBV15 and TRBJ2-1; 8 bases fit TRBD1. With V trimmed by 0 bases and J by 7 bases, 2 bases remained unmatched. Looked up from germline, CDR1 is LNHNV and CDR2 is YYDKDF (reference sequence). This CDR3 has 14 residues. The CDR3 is CATSRDRQGNEQFF. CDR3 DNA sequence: TGTGCCACCAGCAGAGATCGACAGGGGAATGAGCAGTTCTTC.

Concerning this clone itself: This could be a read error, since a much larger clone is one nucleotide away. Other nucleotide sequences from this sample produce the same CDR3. The CDR3 loop is CATQTVTDGKETQYF. The DNA for the CDR3 is TGCGCCACCCAAACGGTAACTGACGGGAAAGAGACCCAATACTTC. The chain uses TRBV10-2 and TRBJ2-5; maybe TRBD2 (5 bases). CDR3 length: 15 amino acids. Per the germline V gene, CDR1 is WSHSY and CDR2 is SAAADI.

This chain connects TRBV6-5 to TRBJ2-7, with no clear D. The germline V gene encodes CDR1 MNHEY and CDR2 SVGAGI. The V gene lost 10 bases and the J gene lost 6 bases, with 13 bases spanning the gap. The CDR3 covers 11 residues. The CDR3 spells CATLEDGEQYF. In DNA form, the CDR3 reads TGTGCCACCCTAGAGGATGGCGAGCAGTACTTC.

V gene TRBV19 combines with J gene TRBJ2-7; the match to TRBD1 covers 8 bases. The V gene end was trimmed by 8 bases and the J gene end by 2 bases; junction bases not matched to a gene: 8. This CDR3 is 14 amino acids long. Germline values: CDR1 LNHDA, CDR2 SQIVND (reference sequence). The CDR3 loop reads CASGAGQGTYEQYF. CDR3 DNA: TGTGCCAGTGGGGCCGGACAGGGCACCTACGAGCAGTACTTC.

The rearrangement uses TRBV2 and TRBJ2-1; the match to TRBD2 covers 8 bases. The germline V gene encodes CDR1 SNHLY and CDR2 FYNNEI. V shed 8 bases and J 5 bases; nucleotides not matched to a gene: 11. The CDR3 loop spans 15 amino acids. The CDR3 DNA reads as TGTGCCAGCTCGTCTGGCGGGGGGATCAACAATGAGCAGTTCTTC. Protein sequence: CASSSGGGINNEQFF.

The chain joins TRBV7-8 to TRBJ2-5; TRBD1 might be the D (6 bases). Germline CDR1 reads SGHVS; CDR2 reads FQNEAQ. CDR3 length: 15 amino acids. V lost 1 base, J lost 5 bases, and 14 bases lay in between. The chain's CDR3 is CASSLGSGAEETQYF. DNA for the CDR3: TGTGCCAGCAGCTTAGGTTCAGGGGCTGAGGAGACCCAGTACTTC.

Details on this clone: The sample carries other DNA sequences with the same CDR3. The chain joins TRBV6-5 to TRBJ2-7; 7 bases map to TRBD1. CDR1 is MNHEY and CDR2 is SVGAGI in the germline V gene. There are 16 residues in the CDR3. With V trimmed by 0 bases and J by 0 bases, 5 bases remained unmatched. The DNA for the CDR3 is TGTGCCAGCAGTTACTCGTCGGGACAGACCTCCTACGAGCAGTACTTC. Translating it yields CASSYSSGQTSYEQYF.

CDR3 bases: TGTGCCAGTAGTATAACTGGTGACGAGCAGTACTTC. Translated: CASSITGDEQYF. The chain couples TRBV19 to TRBJ2-7; D gene ambiguous. The germline V gene encodes CDR1 LNHDA and CDR2 SQIVND (reference sequence). The germline V and J ends were trimmed by 2 bases and 5 bases, with 7 bases remaining between them. The CDR3 runs to 12 residues.

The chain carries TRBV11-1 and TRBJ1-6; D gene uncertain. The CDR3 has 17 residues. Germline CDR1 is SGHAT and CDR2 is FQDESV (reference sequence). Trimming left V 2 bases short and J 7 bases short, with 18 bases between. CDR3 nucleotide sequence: TGTGCCAGCAGCTTAAATGGCCCATCAGCGGGAAATTCACCCCTCCACTTT. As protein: CASSLNGPSAGNSPLHF.